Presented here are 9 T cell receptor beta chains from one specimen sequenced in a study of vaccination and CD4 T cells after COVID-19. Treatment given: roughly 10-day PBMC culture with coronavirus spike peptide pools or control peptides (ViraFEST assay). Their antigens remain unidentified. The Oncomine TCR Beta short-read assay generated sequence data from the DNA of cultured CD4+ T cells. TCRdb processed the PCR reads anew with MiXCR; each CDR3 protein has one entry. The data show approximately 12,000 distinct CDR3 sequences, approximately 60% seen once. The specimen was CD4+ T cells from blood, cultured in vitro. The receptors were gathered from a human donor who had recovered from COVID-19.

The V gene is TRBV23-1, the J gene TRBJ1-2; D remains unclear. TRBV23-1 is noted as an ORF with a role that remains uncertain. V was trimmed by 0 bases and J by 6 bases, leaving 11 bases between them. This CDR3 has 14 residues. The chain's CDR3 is CASSQSKERDGYTF. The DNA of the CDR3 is TGCGCCAGCAGTCAATCGAAAGAAAGGGATGGCTACACCTTC.

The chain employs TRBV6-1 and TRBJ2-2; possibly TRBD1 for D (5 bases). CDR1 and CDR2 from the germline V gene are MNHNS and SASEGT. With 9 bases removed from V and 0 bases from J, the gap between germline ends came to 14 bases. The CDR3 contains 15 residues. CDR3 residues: CASSNRNPNTGELFF. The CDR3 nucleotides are TGTGCCAGTTCCAACAGGAATCCGAACACCGGGGAGCTGTTTTTT.

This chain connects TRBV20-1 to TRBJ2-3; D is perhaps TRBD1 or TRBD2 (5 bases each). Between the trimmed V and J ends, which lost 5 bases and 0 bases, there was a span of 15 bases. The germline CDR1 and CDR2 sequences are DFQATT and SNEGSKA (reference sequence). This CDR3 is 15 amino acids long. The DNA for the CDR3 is TGCAGTGCTTACGGGACGGGTGCTAGCACAGATACGCAGTATTTT. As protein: CSAYGTGASTDTQYF.

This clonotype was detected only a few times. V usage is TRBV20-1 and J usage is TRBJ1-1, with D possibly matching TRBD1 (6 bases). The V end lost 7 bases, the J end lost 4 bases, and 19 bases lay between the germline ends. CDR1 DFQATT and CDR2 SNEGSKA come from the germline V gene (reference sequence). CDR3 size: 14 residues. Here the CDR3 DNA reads TGCAGTGGCTCCCAACACAGGGAAGGCACTGAAGCTTTCTTT. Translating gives CSGSQHREGTEAFF.

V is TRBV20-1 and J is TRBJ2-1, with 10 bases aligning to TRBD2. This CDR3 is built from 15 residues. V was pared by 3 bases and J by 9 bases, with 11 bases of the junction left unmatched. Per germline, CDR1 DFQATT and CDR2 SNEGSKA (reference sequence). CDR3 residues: CSASGSLAGEVEQFF. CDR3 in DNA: TGCAGTGCTAGTGGATCCCTAGCGGGAGAGGTTGAGCAGTTCTTC.

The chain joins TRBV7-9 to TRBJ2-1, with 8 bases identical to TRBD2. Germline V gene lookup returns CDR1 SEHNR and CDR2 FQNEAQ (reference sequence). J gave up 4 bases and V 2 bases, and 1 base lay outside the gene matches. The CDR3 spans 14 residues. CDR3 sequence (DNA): TGTGCCAGCAGCTTAACTAGCGGTTACAATGAGCAGTTCTTC. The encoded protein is CASSLTSGYNEQFF.

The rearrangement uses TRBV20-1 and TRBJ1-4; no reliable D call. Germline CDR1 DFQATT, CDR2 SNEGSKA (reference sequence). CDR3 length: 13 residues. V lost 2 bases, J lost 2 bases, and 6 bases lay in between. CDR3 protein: CSARSGTNEKLFF. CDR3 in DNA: TGCAGTGCTAGAAGCGGGACTAATGAAAAACTGTTTTTT.

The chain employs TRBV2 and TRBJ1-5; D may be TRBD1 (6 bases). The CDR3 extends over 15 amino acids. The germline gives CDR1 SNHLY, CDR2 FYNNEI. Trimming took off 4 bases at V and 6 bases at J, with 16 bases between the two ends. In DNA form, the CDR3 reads TGTGCCAGCAGTGGTAGGCAGGGAGGGGGTCAGCCCCAGCATTTT. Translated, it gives CASSGRQGGGQPQHF.

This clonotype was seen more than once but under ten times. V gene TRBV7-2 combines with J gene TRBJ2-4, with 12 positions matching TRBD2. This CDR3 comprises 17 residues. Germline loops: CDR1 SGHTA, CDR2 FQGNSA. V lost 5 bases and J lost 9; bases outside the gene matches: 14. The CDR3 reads CASSPPSGRAARSIQYF. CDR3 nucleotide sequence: TGTGCCAGCAGCCCGCCTAGCGGGAGGGCCGCCCGAAGCATTCAGTACTTC.